This TCR beta chain comes out of a study of cytomegalovirus exposure and HLA in healthy donors. Study summary: Roughly 77 million unique TCRs from HLA-typed donors made up an early data release. For the approximately 430 genotyped donors, approximately 83% fell within the Caucasian-associated ancestry cluster.

This clone has just a few counts. Use of 60 Vbeta and 13 Jbeta primers characterized the PCR. Produced via immunoSEQ multiplex PCR; TCRdb's table is partial and in-frame only. Of 80,000 or so clones listed, approximately 62% are singletons. Sequencing was performed on PBMCs. This receptor was taken from a male donor in good health and CMV-seropositive.

CDR3 protein: CASKRDSQNYNSPLHF. CDR3 nucleotide sequence: TGTGCCAGTAAACGGGACAGCCAAAACTATAATTCACCCCTCCACTTT. The chain joins TRBV19 to TRBJ1-6, with 7 bases that match TRBD1. The ends lost 7 bases at V and 3 bases at J; junction bases unmatched: 9. The CDR3 has 16 amino acids. CDR1 and CDR2 from the germline V gene are LNHDA and SQIVND (reference sequence).